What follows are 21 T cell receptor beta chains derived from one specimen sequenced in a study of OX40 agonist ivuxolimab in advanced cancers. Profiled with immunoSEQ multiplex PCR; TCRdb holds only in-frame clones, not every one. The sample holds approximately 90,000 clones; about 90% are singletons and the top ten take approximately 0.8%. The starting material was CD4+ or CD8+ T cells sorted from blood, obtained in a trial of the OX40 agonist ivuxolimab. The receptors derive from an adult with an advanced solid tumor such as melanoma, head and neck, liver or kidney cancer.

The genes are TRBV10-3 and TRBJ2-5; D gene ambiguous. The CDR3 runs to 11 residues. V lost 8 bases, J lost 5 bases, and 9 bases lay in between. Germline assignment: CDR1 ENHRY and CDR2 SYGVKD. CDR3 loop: CAIDDGETQYF. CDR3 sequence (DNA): TGTGCCATCGATGACGGGGAGACCCAGTACTTC.

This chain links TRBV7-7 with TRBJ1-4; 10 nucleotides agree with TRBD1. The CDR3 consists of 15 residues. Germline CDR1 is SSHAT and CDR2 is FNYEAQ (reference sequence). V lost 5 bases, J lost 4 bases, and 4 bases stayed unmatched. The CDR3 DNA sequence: TGTGCCAGCAGCGCGGGGACAGGGGTTAATGAAAAACTGTTTTTT. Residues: CASSAGTGVNEKLFF.

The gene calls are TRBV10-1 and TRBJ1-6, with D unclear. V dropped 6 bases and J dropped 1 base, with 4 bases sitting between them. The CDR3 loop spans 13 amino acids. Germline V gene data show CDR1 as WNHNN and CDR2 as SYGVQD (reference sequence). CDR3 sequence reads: CASSQSYNSPLHF. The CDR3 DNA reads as TGCGCCAGCAGCCAGTCCTATAATTCACCCCTCCACTTT.

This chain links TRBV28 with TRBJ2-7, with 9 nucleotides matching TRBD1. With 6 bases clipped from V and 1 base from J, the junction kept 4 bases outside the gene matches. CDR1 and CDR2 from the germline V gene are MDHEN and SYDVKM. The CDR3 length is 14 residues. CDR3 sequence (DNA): TGTGCCAGCAGCCCCGGGACAGGGTCCTACGAGCAGTACTTC. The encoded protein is CASSPGTGSYEQYF.

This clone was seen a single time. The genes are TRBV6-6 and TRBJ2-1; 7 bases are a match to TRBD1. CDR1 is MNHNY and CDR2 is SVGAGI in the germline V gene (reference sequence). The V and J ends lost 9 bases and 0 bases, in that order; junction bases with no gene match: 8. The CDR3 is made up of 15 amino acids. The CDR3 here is CASFTRDSSYNEQFF. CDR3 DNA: TGTGCCAGTTTTACCCGGGACAGCTCCTACAATGAGCAGTTCTTC.

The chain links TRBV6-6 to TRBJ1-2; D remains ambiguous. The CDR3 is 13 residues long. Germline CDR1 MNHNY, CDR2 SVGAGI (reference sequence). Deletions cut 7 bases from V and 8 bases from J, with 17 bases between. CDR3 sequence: CASTTPTEGGYTF. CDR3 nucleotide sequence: TGTGCCAGCACTACCCCCACGGAAGGGGGCTACACCTTC.

The CDR3 bases are TGTGCCAGCAGCGCACCAGACTCGCTGAACACTGAAGCTTTCTTT. As protein: CASSAPDSLNTEAFF. This sequence joins TRBV9 and TRBJ1-1, with no clear D. The CDR3 covers 15 residues. Per germline, CDR1 SGDLS and CDR2 YYNGEE. The V gene lost 3 bases and the J gene lost 0 bases, with 12 bases spanning the gap.

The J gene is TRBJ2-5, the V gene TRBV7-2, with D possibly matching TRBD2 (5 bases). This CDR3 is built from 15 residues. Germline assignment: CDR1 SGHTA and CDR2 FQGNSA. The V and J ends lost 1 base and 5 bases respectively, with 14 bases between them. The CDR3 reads CASSLGAGVGETQYF. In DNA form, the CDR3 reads TGTGCCAGCAGCTTAGGTGCGGGCGTAGGGGAGACCCAGTACTTC.

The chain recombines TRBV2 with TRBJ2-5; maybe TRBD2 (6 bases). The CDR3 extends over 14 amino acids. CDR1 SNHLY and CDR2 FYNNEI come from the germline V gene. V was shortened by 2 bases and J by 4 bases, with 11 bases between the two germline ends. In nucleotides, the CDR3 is TGTGCCAGCAGTGAAAGATGGGGAGGAGAGACCCAGTACTTC. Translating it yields CASSERWGGETQYF.

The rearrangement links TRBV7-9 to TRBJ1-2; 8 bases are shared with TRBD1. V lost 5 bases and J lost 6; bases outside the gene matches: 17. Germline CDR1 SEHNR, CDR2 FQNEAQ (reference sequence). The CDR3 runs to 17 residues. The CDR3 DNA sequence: TGTGCCAGCAGCCCTCCGACAGGGGCCCCCGTGTCGAATGGCTACACCTTC. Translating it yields CASSPPTGAPVSNGYTF.

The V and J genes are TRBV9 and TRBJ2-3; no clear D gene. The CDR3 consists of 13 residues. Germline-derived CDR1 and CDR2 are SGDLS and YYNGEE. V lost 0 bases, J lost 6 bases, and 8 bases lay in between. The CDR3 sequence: CASSVAVSDTQYF. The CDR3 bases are TGTGCCAGCAGCGTAGCTGTGTCGGATACGCAGTATTTT.

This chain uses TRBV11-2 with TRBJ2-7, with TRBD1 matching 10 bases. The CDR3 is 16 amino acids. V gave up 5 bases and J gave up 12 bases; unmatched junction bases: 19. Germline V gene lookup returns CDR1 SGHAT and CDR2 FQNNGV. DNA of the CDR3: TGTGCCAGCAGCCGGGACAGGGGACGGCACGGCTGGATTCGGTACTTC. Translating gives CASSRDRGRHGWIRYF.

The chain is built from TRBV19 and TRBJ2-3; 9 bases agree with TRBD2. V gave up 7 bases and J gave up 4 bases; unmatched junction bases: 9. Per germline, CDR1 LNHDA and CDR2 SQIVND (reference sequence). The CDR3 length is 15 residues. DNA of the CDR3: TGTGCCAGTATGAAGGCTAGCGGGGTCCCAGATACGCAGTATTTT. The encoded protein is CASMKASGVPDTQYF.

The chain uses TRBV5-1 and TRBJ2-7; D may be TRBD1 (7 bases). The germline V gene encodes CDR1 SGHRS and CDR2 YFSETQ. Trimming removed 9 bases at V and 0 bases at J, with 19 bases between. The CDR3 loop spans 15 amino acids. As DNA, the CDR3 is TGCGCCACCTCACCCGGACAGGAGGGCTCCTACGAGCAGTACTTC. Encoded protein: CATSPGQEGSYEQYF.

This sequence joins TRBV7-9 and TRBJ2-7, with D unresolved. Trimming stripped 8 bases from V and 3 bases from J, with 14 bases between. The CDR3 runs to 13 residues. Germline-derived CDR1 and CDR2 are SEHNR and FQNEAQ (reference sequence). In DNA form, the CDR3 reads TGTGCCAGCCGCCAAGTGTCGGGCTACGAGCAGTACTTC. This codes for CASRQVSGYEQYF.

Here the CDR3 reads CASSRPGGSYNEQFF. Written as DNA, the CDR3 is TGTGCCAGCAGCCGACCAGGGGGCTCCTACAATGAGCAGTTCTTC. The rearrangement joins TRBV14 to TRBJ2-1, with 7 bases fitting TRBD1. CDR1 and CDR2 from the germline V gene are SGHDN and FVKESK. After removal of 4 bases from V and 0 bases from J, the junction contained 3 bases not matched to a gene. This CDR3 has 15 residues.

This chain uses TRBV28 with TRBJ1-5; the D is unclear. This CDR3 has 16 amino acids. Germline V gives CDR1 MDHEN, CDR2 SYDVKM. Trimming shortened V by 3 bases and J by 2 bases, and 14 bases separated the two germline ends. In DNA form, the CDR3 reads TGTGCCAGCAGTTTGGATCTCACCCTAGGCAATCAGCCCCAGCATTTT. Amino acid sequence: CASSLDLTLGNQPQHF.

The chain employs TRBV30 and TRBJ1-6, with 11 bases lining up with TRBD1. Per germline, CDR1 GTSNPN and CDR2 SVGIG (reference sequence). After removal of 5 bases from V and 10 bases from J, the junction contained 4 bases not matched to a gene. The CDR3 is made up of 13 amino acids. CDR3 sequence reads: CAWAGTGGSPLHF. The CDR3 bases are TGTGCCTGGGCCGGGACAGGGGGGTCACCCCTCCACTTT.

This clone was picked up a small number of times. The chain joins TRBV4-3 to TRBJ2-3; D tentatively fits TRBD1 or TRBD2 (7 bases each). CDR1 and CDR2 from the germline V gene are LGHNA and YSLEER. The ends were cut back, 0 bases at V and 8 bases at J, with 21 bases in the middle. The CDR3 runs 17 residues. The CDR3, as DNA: TGCGCCAGCAGCCAAGACATACAGGGGTACTCGGGAGGTACGCAGTATTTT. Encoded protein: CASSQDIQGYSGGTQYF.

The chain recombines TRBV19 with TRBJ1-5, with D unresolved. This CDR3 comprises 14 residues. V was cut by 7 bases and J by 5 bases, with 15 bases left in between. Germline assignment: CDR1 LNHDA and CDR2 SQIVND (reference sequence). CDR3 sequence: CASKGSLVHQPQHF. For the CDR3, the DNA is TGTGCCAGTAAGGGTTCTTTAGTGCATCAGCCCCAGCATTTT.

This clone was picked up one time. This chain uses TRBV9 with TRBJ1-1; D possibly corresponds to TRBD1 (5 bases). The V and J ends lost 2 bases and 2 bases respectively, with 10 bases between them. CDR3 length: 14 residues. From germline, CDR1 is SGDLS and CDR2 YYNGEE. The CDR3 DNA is TGTGCCAGCAGCGTCGGGGCACTTAACACTGAAGCTTTCTTT. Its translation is CASSVGALNTEAFF.